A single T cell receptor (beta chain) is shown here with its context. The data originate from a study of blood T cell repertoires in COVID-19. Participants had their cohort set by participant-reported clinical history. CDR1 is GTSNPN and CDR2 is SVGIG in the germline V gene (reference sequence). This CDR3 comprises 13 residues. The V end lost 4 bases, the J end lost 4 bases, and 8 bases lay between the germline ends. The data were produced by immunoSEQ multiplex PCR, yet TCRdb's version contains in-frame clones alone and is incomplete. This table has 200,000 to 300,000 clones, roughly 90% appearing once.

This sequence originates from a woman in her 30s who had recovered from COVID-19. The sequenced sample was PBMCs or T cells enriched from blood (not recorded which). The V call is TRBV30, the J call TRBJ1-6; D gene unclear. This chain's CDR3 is CAWNPGYNSPLHF. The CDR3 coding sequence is TGTGCCTGGAACCCAGGATATAATTCACCCCTCCACTTT.